The next 17 T cell receptor beta chains were all read from a single sample in a study of HIV-infected patients and healthy controls (dated by TCRdb to the mid-2010s). The library came from 5' RACE. TCRdb lists the instrument as Illumina MiSeq. SuperScript III was used to reverse transcribe 500 ng RNA with primers targeting the alpha and beta constant regions. Separate libraries for the alpha and beta chains were generated through chain-specific third strand synthesis that incorporated multiplexing indices. TCRdb applied fastp at Q25 and MiXCR to the public reads, then kept only in-frame beta chains. Rows matching on CDR3 protein sequence are summarized as one entry with the most common DNA and genes. This sample gives more than 4,000 distinct CDR3 sequences in total; around 20% of them show up just once. 25% to 35% of the sample rests with the top ten. Follow-up blood from HIV-infected patients was collected roughly three months, about 14 weeks, after antiretroviral therapy began. Whole blood was used without cell fractionation, so all unsorted peripheral T cells were reflected in the repertoire.

This specimen was blood, taken during antiretroviral therapy. These receptors were obtained from an adult with HIV infection.

By sample share, this clonotype is medium-sized (0.01 to 0.1%). The rearrangement links TRBV7-2 to TRBJ2-3, with D perhaps TRBD1 (5 bases). The CDR3 has 16 residues. Trimming removed 5 bases at V and 1 base at J, with 16 bases between. The germline CDR1 and CDR2 sequences are SGHTA and FQGNSA. The CDR3 sequence is CASSPARGQGTDTQYF. DNA of the CDR3: TGTGCCAGCAGCCCGGCTAGGGGCCAGGGCACAGATACGCAGTATTTT.

This sequence joins TRBV29-1 and TRBJ1-1; TRBD1 might be the D (5 bases). CDR1 is SQVTM and CDR2 is ANQGSEA in the germline V gene. There are 14 residues in the CDR3. V lost 4 bases and J lost 3, with 15 bases in between. The CDR3 spells CSVALLGVHTEAFF. In DNA, the CDR3 is TGCAGCGTTGCCCTATTGGGGGTTCACACTGAAGCTTTCTTT.

This clonotype is judged medium-sized. The rearrangement joins TRBV7-8 to TRBJ1-1, with unresolved D. In germline, CDR1 is SGHVS, CDR2 FQNEAQ. The length of the CDR3 is 15 residues. V gave up 2 bases and J gave up 0 bases, with 10 bases separating them. The CDR3 region is CASSLTAGLNTEAFF. CDR3 coding DNA: TGTGCCAGCAGCTTAACGGCGGGGTTGAACACTGAAGCTTTCTTT.

This clonotype was observed once. A much larger clonotype is one base distant, so this may be a read error. The CDR3 loop is CASSEKLLSHYEQYF. CDR3 bases: TGTGCCAGCAGTGAAAAGCTGTTGTCACACTACGAGCAGTACTTC. The chain uses TRBV6-1 and TRBJ2-7; no clear D gene. The CDR3 contains 15 residues. Germline V lookup: CDR1 MNHNS, CDR2 SASEGT. The V end was cut by 2 bases, the J end by 3 bases, with 14 bases between.

Judged by abundance, this clonotype is large (0.1 to 1%). This rearrangement joins TRBV20-1 to TRBJ2-7, with D possibly being TRBD2 (5 bases). CDR1 DFQATT and CDR2 SNEGSKA come from the germline V gene (reference sequence). CDR3 length: 14 residues. Trimming stripped 0 bases from V and 2 bases from J, with 11 bases between. CDR3 protein: CSARDFRGTYEQYF. In nucleotides, the CDR3 is TGCAGTGCTAGAGATTTCCGGGGAACCTACGAGCAGTACTTC.

Notes on this clonotype: Possible read error: a much larger clone is one base away. The chain carries TRBV20-1 and TRBJ2-3; 7 bases map to TRBD2. This CDR3 has 15 amino acids. J lost 4 bases, V lost 7 bases, and 14 bases had no gene match. Germline CDR1 is DFQATT and CDR2 is SNEGSKA (reference sequence). This CDR3 reads CSDRSSGAAADTQYF. The CDR3 DNA reads TGCAGTGATCGGTCCAGCGGGGCGGCTGCAGATACGCAGTATTTT.

This clonotype is categorized as medium-sized. The rearrangement uses TRBV4-1 and TRBJ2-7; maybe TRBD1 (5 bases). Germline loops: CDR1 MGHRA, CDR2 YSYEKL. V was clipped by 3 bases and J by 6 bases, with 15 bases between them. The CDR3 is made up of 14 amino acids. This CDR3 is CASSQNAGPGEQYF. CDR3 bases: TGCGCCAGCAGCCAGAATGCAGGGCCCGGCGAGCAGTACTTC.

The sample holds many counts of this clonotype. The chain is built from TRBV7-6 and TRBJ1-4, with TRBD1 matching 8 bases. CDR1 and CDR2 (germline): SGHVS, FNYEAQ. V shed 5 bases, J shed 4 bases, and the junction held 6 bases outside the gene matches. This CDR3 has 15 amino acids. This CDR3 reads CASSPNRGGNEKLFF. In nucleotides, the CDR3 is TGTGCCAGCAGCCCCAACAGGGGGGGTAATGAAAAACTGTTTTTT.

This clonotype is termed medium-sized (0.01 to 0.1%). The CDR3: CASSAVLAGGPSDTQYF. The CDR3 DNA reads as TGTGCCAGCAGCGCCGTACTAGCGGGGGGGCCATCAGATACGCAGTATTTT. The chain couples TRBV3-1 to TRBJ2-3; 13 bases are a match to TRBD2. J lost 4 bases, V lost 5 bases, and 9 bases had no gene match. In germline, CDR1 is LGHDT, CDR2 YNNKEL (reference sequence). The CDR3 covers 17 residues.

This clonotype is judged medium-sized. The V call is TRBV12-3 or TRBV12-4, the J call TRBJ2-1; D call uncertain. V lost 1 base and J lost 4, with 8 bases in between. This CDR3 has 14 residues. The CDR3 is CASSLVERYNEQFF. The CDR3 region has the DNA TGTGCCAGCAGTTTAGTGGAACGATACAATGAGCAGTTCTTC.

By proportion, this clonotype is medium-sized. The chain combines TRBV7-2 with TRBJ1-5; 8 bases fit TRBD1. With V trimmed by 2 bases and J by 7 bases, 7 bases remained unmatched. CDR1 is SGHTA and CDR2 is FQGNSA in the germline V gene. The CDR3 is 15 residues long. The CDR3 here is CASSLSTGGKQPQHF. CDR3 sequence (DNA): TGTGCCAGCAGCTTATCAACAGGGGGGAAGCAGCCCCAGCATTTT.

Concerning this clonotype itself: Just one base apart from a much larger clone, this may be a read error. This chain's CDR3 is CATSDIAVGLNEQFF. The CDR3 region has the DNA TGTGCCACCAGTGATATAGCGGTGGGCCTCAATGAGCAGTTCTTC. This chain links TRBV24-1 with TRBJ2-1, with a possible D match to TRBD2 (6 bases). V lost 3 bases and J lost 6, with 14 bases in between. There are 15 residues in the CDR3. CDR1 KGHDR and CDR2 SFDVKD come from the germline V gene.

This clonotype has ten or more counts. This chain uses TRBV5-1 with TRBJ2-2; a possible D gene is TRBD2 (6 bases). Germline V gene sequence: CDR1 SGHRS, CDR2 YFSETQ. The CDR3 runs to 15 residues. Between the trimmed V and J ends, which lost 6 bases and 0 bases, there was a span of 12 bases. The DNA for the CDR3 is TGCGCCAGCACAACGGGACTTGCGAACACCGGGGAGCTGTTTTTT. It translates to CASTTGLANTGELFF. Complete variable domain (other parts from reference TRBV5-1 and TRBJ2-2): KAGVTQTPRYLIKTRGQQVTLSCSPISGHRSVSWYQQTPGQGLQFLFEYFSETQRNKGNFPGRFSGRQFSNSRSEMNVSTLELGDSALYLCASTTGLANTGELFFGEGSRLTVL.

Within the sample, this clonotype is medium-sized. The rearrangement uses TRBV20-1 and TRBJ1-5; D ambiguous. CDR3 length: 13 amino acids. In germline, CDR1 is DFQATT, CDR2 SNEGSKA (reference sequence). The V end lost 1 base, the J end lost 5 bases, and 9 bases lay between the germline ends. CDR3 sequence (DNA): TGCAGTGCTAGAGGGCGAGGTTATCAGCCCCAGCATTTT. It is translated as CSARGRGYQPQHF.

Only one count was recorded for this clonotype. This chain links TRBV5-1 with TRBJ2-2; D unresolved. V was pared by 0 bases and J by 0 bases, with 6 bases between. The CDR3 consists of 15 residues. Per germline, CDR1 SGHRS and CDR2 YFSETQ. CDR3 DNA sequence: TGCGCCAGCAGCTTGGGGCACCCGAACACCGGGGAGCTGTTTTTT. It encodes CASSLGHPNTGELFF.

This clonotype was seen many times. The chain joins TRBV20-1 to TRBJ1-5; D possibly corresponds to TRBD1 (5 bases). The CDR3 covers 15 residues. With 0 bases removed from V and 4 bases from J, the gap between germline ends came to 13 bases. Germline values: CDR1 DFQATT, CDR2 SNEGSKA (reference sequence). The CDR3 loop reads CSAREVGRMNQPQHF. CDR3 nucleotide sequence: TGCAGTGCTAGAGAGGTGGGGCGGATGAATCAGCCCCAGCATTTT.

This clonotype appeared many times. The J gene is TRBJ1-5, the V gene TRBV5-1; D is possibly TRBD1 (6 bases). This CDR3 is built from 15 residues. Germline CDR1 is SGHRS and CDR2 is YFSETQ. Trimming stripped 2 bases from V and 2 bases from J, with 11 bases between. The CDR3 sequence is CASSFSGGGNQPQHF. DNA for the CDR3: TGCGCCAGCAGCTTCTCGGGGGGCGGCAATCAGCCCCAGCATTTT.